The rows below give T cell receptor beta chains drawn from one sample of a study of shared clonotypes between healthy human individuals. Profiled with immunoSEQ multiplex PCR; TCRdb holds only in-frame clones, not every one. Among over 2 million clones listed, approximately 95% were seen once. Specimen: naive CD8+ T cells sorted from blood. These receptors all stem from a man between 18 and 35 years old in good health. CDR3s include the opening cysteine and the closing phenylalanine or tryptophan. D genes are given only for firm matches. Not all rows give a size; the values are once, few, many and, for expanded clones, a class.

J gene: TRBJ2-7
V gene: TRBV6-1
D gene: -
clone size: -
CDR3 length: 14
CDR3 protein: CASSVRESTYEQYF
CDR3 DNA: TGTGCCAGCAGCGTCAGGGAGTCCACCTACGAGCAGTACTTC

J gene: TRBJ2-1
V gene: TRBV9
D gene: TRBD2
clone size: once
CDR3 length: 19
CDR3 protein: CASTRRGAIAGGPYDEQFF
CDR3 DNA: TGTGCCAGCACCCGTAGAGGGGCCATAGCGGGAGGGCCGTACGATGAGCAGTTCTTC

J gene: TRBJ2-7
V gene: TRBV2
D gene: -
clone size: -
CDR3 length: 12
CDR3 protein: CASRGVGYGQYF
CDR3 DNA: TGTGCCAGCAGGGGGGTTGGCTACGGGCAGTACTTC

J gene: TRBJ2-3
V gene: TRBV27
D gene: -
clone size: -
CDR3 length: 12
CDR3 protein: CASSLIGDTQYF
CDR3 DNA: TGTGCCAGCAGTTTAATCGGTGATACGCAGTATTTT

J gene: TRBJ2-5
V gene: TRBV7-9
D gene: -
clone size: -
CDR3 length: 14
CDR3 protein: CASSLLEPQETQYF
CDR3 DNA: TGTGCCAGCAGCTTATTAGAACCCCAAGAGACCCAGTACTTC

J gene: TRBJ2-6
V gene: TRBV29-1
D gene: -
clone size: -
CDR3 length: 14
CDR3 protein: CSVYSSSGANVLTF
CDR3 DNA: TGCAGCGTTTACAGTAGCTCTGGGGCCAACGTCCTGACTTTC

J gene: TRBJ1-2
V gene: TRBV2
D gene: -
clone size: -
CDR3 length: 16
CDR3 protein: CASSDGRAGVDYGYTF
CDR3 DNA: TGTGCCAGCAGTGACGGCAGGGCGGGAGTCGACTATGGCTACACCTTC

J gene: TRBJ1-1
V gene: TRBV19
D gene: -
clone size: -
CDR3 length: 15
CDR3 protein: CASSIRGVLNTEAFF
CDR3 DNA: TGTGCCAGTAGTATACGGGGGGTTCTGAACACTGAAGCTTTCTTT

J gene: TRBJ1-6
V gene: TRBV21-1
D gene: -
clone size: once
CDR3 length: 17
CDR3 protein: CASSLGVAGPVINDLHF
CDR3 DNA: TGTGCCAGCAGCTTAGGAGTGGCAGGACCTGTAATTAATGACCTCCACTTT

J gene: TRBJ2-7
V gene: TRBV19
D gene: -
clone size: -
CDR3 length: 14
CDR3 protein: CASSIGPLIYEQYF
CDR3 DNA: TGTGCCAGTAGTATCGGCCCTCTAATCTACGAGCAGTACTTC

J gene: TRBJ1-1
V gene: TRBV7-6
D gene: -
clone size: -
CDR3 length: 12
CDR3 protein: CASSLVNTEAFF
CDR3 DNA: TGTGCCAGCAGCCTAGTTAACACTGAAGCTTTCTTT

J gene: TRBJ2-5
V gene: TRBV6-5
D gene: -
clone size: -
CDR3 length: 15
CDR3 protein: CASRDSSIFQETQYF
CDR3 DNA: TGTGCCAGCAGGGACTCCTCGATTTTCCAAGAGACCCAGTACTTC

J gene: TRBJ2-7
V gene: TRBV5-4
D gene: TRBD2
clone size: -
CDR3 length: 14
CDR3 protein: CASSLDGGFYEQYF
CDR3 DNA: TGTGCCAGCAGCTTGGACGGGGGGTTCTACGAGCAGTACTTC

J gene: TRBJ2-7
V gene: TRBV14
D gene: TRBD2
clone size: -
CDR3 length: 17
CDR3 protein: CASSQVTGGAYSYEQYF
CDR3 DNA: TGTGCCAGCAGCCAAGTTACGGGGGGGGCCTACTCCTACGAGCAGTACTTC

J gene: TRBJ2-3
V gene: TRBV29-1
D gene: -
clone size: -
CDR3 length: 13
CDR3 protein: CSVQEANTDTQYF
CDR3 DNA: TGCAGCGTGCAAGAAGCTAACACAGATACGCAGTATTTT

J gene: TRBJ1-2
V gene: TRBV4-1
D gene: -
clone size: -
CDR3 length: 14
CDR3 protein: CASSQGETLYGYTF
CDR3 DNA: TGCGCCAGCAGCCAAGGTGAGACGCTCTATGGCTACACCTTC

J gene: TRBJ1-3
V gene: TRBV27
D gene: -
clone size: -
CDR3 length: 15
CDR3 protein: CASSLLPISGNTIYF
CDR3 DNA: TGTGCCAGCAGTTTACTTCCAATCTCTGGAAACACCATATATTTT

J gene: TRBJ2-3
V gene: TRBV4-3
D gene: -
clone size: -
CDR3 length: 14
CDR3 protein: CASSQELDGDTQYF
CDR3 DNA: TGCGCCAGCAGCCAAGAACTAGATGGAGATACGCAGTATTTT

J gene: TRBJ1-3
V gene: TRBV9
D gene: TRBD1
clone size: -
CDR3 length: 14
CDR3 protein: CASSAGGEGNTIYF
CDR3 DNA: TGTGCCAGCAGCGCAGGGGGTGAGGGAAACACCATATATTTT

J gene: TRBJ1-5
V gene: TRBV27
D gene: -
clone size: -
CDR3 length: 14
CDR3 protein: CASSPGMLNQPQHF
CDR3 DNA: TGTGCCAGCAGTCCCGGGATGTTGAATCAGCCCCAGCATTTT

J gene: TRBJ2-1
V gene: TRBV4-3
D gene: TRBD2
clone size: -
CDR3 length: 16
CDR3 protein: CASSQEVLAGVNEQFF
CDR3 DNA: TGCGCCAGCAGCCAAGAAGTCCTAGCGGGAGTCAATGAGCAGTTCTTC

J gene: TRBJ2-5
V gene: TRBV7-6
D gene: -
clone size: -
CDR3 length: 16
CDR3 protein: CASSTRQVLMQETQYF
CDR3 DNA: TGTGCCAGCAGCACCCGACAGGTATTGATGCAAGAGACCCAGTACTTC

J gene: TRBJ2-5
V gene: TRBV27
D gene: TRBD1
clone size: -
CDR3 length: 15
CDR3 protein: CASSSGTVEWETQYF
CDR3 DNA: TGTGCCAGCAGCTCAGGGACAGTAGAATGGGAGACCCAGTACTTC

J gene: TRBJ2-1
V gene: TRBV7-2
D gene: TRBD2
clone size: -
CDR3 length: 15
CDR3 protein: CASSLSLAGDNEQFF
CDR3 DNA: TGTGCCAGCAGCTTATCTCTAGCGGGGGACAATGAGCAGTTCTTC

J gene: TRBJ2-3
V gene: TRBV10-3
D gene: TRBD1
clone size: -
CDR3 length: 16
CDR3 protein: CAIRVTGDLELDTQYF
CDR3 DNA: TGTGCCATCAGAGTGACAGGGGATCTGGAGTTGGATACGCAGTATTTT

J gene: TRBJ2-2
V gene: TRBV7-9
D gene: TRBD1
clone size: -
CDR3 length: 14
CDR3 protein: CASTGTGGTGELFF
CDR3 DNA: TGTGCCAGCACGGGGACAGGGGGGACCGGGGAGCTGTTTTTT

J gene: TRBJ2-7
V gene: TRBV11-2
D gene: TRBD1
clone size: -
CDR3 length: 16
CDR3 protein: CASSYTGEIRAYEQYF
CDR3 DNA: TGTGCCAGCAGCTATACAGGGGAAATTCGAGCCTACGAGCAGTACTTC

J gene: TRBJ2-1
V gene: TRBV29-1
D gene: -
clone size: -
CDR3 length: 11
CDR3 protein: CSVVTLNEQFF
CDR3 DNA: TGCAGCGTGGTTACCCTCAATGAGCAGTTCTTC

J gene: TRBJ2-7
V gene: TRBV14
D gene: TRBD1
clone size: -
CDR3 length: 15
CDR3 protein: CASSQGTATYYEQYF
CDR3 DNA: TGTGCCAGCAGCCAGGGGACAGCGACATACTACGAGCAGTACTTC

J gene: TRBJ1-5
V gene: TRBV27
D gene: -
clone size: -
CDR3 length: 14
CDR3 protein: CASTRTGSNQPQHF
CDR3 DNA: TGTGCCAGCACCCGGACGGGTAGTAATCAGCCCCAGCATTTT

J gene: TRBJ2-7
V gene: TRBV9
D gene: TRBD1
clone size: -
CDR3 length: 14
CDR3 protein: CASSVAGGGYEQYF
CDR3 DNA: TGTGCCAGCAGCGTAGCAGGGGGCGGTTACGAGCAGTACTTC

J gene: TRBJ2-2
V gene: TRBV25-1
D gene: TRBD1
clone size: -
CDR3 length: 16
CDR3 protein: CASSDLGQGGTGELFF
CDR3 DNA: TGTGCCAGCAGTGACCTCGGACAGGGCGGCACCGGGGAGCTGTTTTTT

J gene: TRBJ2-3
V gene: TRBV5-4
D gene: -
clone size: -
CDR3 length: 17
CDR3 protein: CASSLFIESSGPDTQYF
CDR3 DNA: TGTGCCAGCAGCTTGTTCATTGAGTCGTCGGGCCCAGATACGCAGTATTTT

J gene: TRBJ2-1
V gene: TRBV6-5
D gene: -
clone size: -
CDR3 length: 15
CDR3 protein: CASSYGGSGYNEQFF
CDR3 DNA: TGTGCCAGCAGTTACGGGGGTAGTGGGTACAATGAGCAGTTCTTC

J gene: TRBJ2-7
V gene: TRBV9
D gene: TRBD2
clone size: -
CDR3 length: 16
CDR3 protein: CASSVNLASGLHEQYF
CDR3 DNA: TGTGCCAGCAGCGTCAACCTGGCTAGCGGCCTCCACGAGCAGTACTTC

J gene: TRBJ2-7
V gene: TRBV27
D gene: -
clone size: -
CDR3 length: 13
CDR3 protein: CASRSDSGDEQYF
CDR3 DNA: TGTGCCAGCAGGTCCGATTCGGGGGATGAGCAGTACTTC

J gene: TRBJ2-1
V gene: TRBV11-2
D gene: -
clone size: -
CDR3 length: 15
CDR3 protein: CASSSETTIGDEQFF
CDR3 DNA: TGTGCCAGCAGCTCCGAGACTACCATTGGGGATGAGCAGTTCTTC

J gene: TRBJ1-5
V gene: TRBV6-5
D gene: -
clone size: once
CDR3 length: 13
CDR3 protein: CASSYGWGQPQHF
CDR3 DNA: TGTGCCAGCAGTTACGGCTGGGGTCAGCCCCAGCATTTT

J gene: TRBJ1-2
V gene: TRBV10-3
D gene: -
clone size: -
CDR3 length: 16
CDR3 protein: CAISESTGITNYGYTF
CDR3 DNA: TGTGCCATCAGTGAATCGACGGGGATCACTAACTATGGCTACACCTTC

J gene: TRBJ2-3
V gene: TRBV4-1
D gene: TRBD2
clone size: -
CDR3 length: 19
CDR3 protein: CASSQDGASGGGYTDTQYF
CDR3 DNA: TGCGCCAGCAGCCAAGATGGGGCTAGCGGGGGAGGATACACAGATACGCAGTATTTT

J gene: TRBJ2-1
V gene: TRBV6-4
D gene: TRBD2
clone size: -
CDR3 length: 15
CDR3 protein: CASSPSREAGYEQFF
CDR3 DNA: TGTGCCAGCAGCCCTAGCCGGGAGGCAGGGTATGAGCAGTTCTTC